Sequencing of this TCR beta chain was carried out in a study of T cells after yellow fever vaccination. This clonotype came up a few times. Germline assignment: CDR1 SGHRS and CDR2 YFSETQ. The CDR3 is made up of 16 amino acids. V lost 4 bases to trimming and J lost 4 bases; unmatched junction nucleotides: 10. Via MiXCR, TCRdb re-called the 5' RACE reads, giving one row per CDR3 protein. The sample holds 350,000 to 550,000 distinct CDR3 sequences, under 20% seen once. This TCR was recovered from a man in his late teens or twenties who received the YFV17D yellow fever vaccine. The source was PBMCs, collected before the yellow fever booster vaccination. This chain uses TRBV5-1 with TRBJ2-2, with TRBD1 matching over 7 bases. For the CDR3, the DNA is TGCGCCAGCAGCGGAACTTGGGACAGCCCCACCGGGGAGCTGTTTTTT. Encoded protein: CASSGTWDSPTGELFF.